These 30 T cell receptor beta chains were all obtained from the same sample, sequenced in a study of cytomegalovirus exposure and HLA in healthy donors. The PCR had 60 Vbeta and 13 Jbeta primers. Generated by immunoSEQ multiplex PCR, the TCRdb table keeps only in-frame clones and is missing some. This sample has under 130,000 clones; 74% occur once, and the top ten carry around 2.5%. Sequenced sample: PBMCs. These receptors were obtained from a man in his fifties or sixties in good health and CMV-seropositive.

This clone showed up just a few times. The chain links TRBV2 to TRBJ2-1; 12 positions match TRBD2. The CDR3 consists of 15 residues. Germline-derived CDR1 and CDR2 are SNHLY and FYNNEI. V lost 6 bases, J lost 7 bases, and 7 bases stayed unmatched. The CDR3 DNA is TGTGCCAGCAGGCTGACTAGCGGGGGAGGTAATGAGCAGTTCTTC. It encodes CASRLTSGGGNEQFF.

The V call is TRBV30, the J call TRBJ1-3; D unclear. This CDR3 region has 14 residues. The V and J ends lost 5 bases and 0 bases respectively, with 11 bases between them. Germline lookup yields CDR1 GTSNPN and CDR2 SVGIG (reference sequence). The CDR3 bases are TGTGCCTGGGGGGAGGTCGGCTCTGGAAACACCATATATTTT. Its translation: CAWGEVGSGNTIYF.

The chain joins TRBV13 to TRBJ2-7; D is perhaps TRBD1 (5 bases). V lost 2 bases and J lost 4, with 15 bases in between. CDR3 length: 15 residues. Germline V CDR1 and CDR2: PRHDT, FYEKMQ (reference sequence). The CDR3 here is CASSLWGSGPYEQYF. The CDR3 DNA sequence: TGTGCCAGCAGCTTATGGGGCTCTGGTCCATACGAGCAGTACTTC. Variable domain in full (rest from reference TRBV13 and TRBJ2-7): AAGVIQSPRHLIKEKRETATLKCYPIPRHDTVYWYQQGPGQDPQFLISFYEKMQSDKGSIPDRFSAQQFSDYHSELNMSSLELGDSALYFCASSLWGSGPYEQYFGPGTRLTVT.

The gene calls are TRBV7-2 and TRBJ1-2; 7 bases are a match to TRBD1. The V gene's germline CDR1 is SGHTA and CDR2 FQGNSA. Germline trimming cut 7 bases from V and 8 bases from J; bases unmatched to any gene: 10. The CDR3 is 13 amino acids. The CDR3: CASNKATGTGYTF. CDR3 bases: TGTGCCAGCAACAAGGCGACAGGGACCGGCTACACCTTC.

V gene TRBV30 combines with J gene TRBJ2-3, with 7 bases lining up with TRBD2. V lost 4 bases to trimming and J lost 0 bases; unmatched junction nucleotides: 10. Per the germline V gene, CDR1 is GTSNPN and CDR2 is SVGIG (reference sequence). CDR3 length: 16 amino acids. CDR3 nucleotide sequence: TGTGCCTGGACCCTGACTAGCAGATCTAGCACAGATACGCAGTATTTT. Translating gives CAWTLTSRSSTDTQYF.

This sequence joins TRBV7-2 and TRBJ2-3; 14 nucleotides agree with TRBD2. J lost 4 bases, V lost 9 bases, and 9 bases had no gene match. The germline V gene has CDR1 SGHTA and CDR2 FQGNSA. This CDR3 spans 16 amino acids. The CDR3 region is CASRGTSGGFADTQYF. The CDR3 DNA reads TGTGCCAGTAGGGGGACTAGCGGGGGCTTCGCAGATACGCAGTATTTT.

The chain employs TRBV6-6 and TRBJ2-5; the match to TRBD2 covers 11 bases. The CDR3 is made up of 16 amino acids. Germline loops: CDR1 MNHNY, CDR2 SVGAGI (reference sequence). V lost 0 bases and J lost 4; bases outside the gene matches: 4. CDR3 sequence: CASSYSDSGRGETQYF. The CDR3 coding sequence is TGTGCCAGCAGTTACTCTGATAGCGGGAGGGGAGAGACCCAGTACTTC.

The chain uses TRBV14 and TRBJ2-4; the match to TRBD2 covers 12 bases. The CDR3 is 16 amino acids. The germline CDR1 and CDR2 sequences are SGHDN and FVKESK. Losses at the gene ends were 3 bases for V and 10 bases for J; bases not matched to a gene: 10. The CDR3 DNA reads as TGTGCCAGCAGCCATAGACTAGCGGGAGAGGGTGGGATTCAGTACTTC. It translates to CASSHRLAGEGGIQYF.

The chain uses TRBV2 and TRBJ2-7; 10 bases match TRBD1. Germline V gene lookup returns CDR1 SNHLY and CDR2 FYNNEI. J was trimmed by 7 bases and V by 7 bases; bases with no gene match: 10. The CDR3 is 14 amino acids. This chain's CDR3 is CASTEGTGEGEQYF. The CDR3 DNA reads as TGTGCCAGCACGGAGGGGACAGGGGAGGGAGAGCAGTACTTC.

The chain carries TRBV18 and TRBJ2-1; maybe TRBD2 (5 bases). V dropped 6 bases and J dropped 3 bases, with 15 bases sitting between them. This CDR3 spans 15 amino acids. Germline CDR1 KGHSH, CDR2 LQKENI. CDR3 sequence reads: CASSPGHSGYNEQFF. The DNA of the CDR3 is TGTGCCAGCTCCCCTGGGCACAGCGGCTACAATGAGCAGTTCTTC. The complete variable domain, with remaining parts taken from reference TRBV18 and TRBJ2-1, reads NAGVMQNPRHLVRRRGQEARLRCSPMKGHSHVYWYRQLPEEGLKFMVYLQKENIIDESGMPKERFSAEFPKEGPSILRIQQVVRGDSAAYFCASSPGHSGYNEQFFGPGTRLTVL.

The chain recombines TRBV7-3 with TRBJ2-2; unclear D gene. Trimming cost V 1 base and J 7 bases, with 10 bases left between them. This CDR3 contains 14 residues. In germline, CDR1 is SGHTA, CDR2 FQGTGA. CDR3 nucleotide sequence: TGTGCCAGCAGCTTAAGGCCCCATAACGGGGAGCTGTTTTTT. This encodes CASSLRPHNGELFF.

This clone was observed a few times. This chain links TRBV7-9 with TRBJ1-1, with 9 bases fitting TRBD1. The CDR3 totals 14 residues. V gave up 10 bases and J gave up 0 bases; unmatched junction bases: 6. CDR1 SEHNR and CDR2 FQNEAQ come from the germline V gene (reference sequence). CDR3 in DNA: TGTGCCACCCAGACAGGGGGAATGAACACTGAAGCTTTCTTT. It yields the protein CATQTGGMNTEAFF.

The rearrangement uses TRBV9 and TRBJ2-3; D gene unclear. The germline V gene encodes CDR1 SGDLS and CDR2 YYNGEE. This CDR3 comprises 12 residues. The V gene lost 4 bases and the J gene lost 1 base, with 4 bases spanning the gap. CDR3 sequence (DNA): TGTGCCAGCAGCCCTCGCACAGATACGCAGTATTTT. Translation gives CASSPRTDTQYF. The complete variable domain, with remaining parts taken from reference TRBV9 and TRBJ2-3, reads DSGVTQTPKHLITATGQRVTLRCSPRSGDLSVYWYQQSLDQGLQFLIQYYNGEERAKGNILERFSAQQFPDLHSELNLSSLELGDSALYFCASSPRTDTQYFGPGTRLTVL.

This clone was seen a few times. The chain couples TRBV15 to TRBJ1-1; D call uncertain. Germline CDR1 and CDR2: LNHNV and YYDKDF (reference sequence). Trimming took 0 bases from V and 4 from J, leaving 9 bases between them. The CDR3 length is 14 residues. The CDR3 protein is CATSRDLRITEAFF. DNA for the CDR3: TGTGCCACCAGCAGAGATCTCAGGATCACTGAAGCTTTCTTT.

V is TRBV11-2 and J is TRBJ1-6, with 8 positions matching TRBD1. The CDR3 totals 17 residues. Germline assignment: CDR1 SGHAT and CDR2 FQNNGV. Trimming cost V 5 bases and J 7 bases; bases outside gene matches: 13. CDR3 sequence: CASSRIPRGRRNSPLHF. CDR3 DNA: TGTGCCAGCAGCCGCATCCCCAGGGGGCGGCGGAATTCACCCCTCCACTTT.

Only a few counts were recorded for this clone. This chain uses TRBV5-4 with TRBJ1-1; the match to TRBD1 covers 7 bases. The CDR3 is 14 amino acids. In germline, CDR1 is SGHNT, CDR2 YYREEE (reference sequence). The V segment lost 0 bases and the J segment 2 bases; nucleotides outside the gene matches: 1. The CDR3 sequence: CASSLGDRNTEAFF. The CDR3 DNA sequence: TGTGCCAGCAGCTTGGGGGACAGAAACACTGAAGCTTTCTTT.

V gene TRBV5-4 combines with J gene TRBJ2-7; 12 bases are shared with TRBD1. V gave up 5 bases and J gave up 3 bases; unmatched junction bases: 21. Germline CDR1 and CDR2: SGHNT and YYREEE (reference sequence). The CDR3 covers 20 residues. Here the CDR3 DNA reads TGTGCCAGCAGGGGGGGACAGGGGGCCGAGGTAGCGGGTGAAAGCTACGAGCAGTACTTC. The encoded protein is CASRGGQGAEVAGESYEQYF.

For the CDR3, the DNA is TGTGCCAGCAGTGAAGGAAACAGGGTAGATCAGCCCCAGCATTTT. It specifies CASSEGNRVDQPQHF. This chain joins TRBV6-1 and TRBJ1-5; D may be TRBD1 (6 bases). The CDR3 consists of 15 residues. Per the germline V gene, CDR1 is MNHNS and CDR2 is SASEGT. Trimming shortened V by 1 base and J by 5 bases, and 12 bases separated the two germline ends.

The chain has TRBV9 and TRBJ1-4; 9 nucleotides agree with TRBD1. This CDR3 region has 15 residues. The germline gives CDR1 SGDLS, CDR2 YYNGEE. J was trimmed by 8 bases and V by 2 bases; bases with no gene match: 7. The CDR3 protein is CASSVDRGGMEKLFF. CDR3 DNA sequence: TGTGCCAGCAGCGTGGACAGGGGAGGAATGGAAAAACTGTTTTTT.

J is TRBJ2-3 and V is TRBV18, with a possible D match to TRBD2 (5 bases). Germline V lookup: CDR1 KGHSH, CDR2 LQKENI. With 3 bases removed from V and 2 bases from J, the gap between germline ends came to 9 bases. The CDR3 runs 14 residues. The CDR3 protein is CASSPFSVTDTQYF. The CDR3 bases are TGTGCCAGCTCACCTTTTAGCGTCACAGATACGCAGTATTTT. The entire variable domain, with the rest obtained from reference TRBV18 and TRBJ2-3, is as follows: NAGVMQNPRHLVRRRGQEARLRCSPMKGHSHVYWYRQLPEEGLKFMVYLQKENIIDESGMPKERFSAEFPKEGPSILRIQQVVRGDSAAYFCASSPFSVTDTQYFGPGTRLTVL.

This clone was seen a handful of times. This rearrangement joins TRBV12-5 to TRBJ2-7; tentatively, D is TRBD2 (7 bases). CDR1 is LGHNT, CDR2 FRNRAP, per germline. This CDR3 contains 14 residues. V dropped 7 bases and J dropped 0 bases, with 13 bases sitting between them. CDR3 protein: CASANRDYSYEQYF. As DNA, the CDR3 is TGTGCTAGTGCCAACAGGGACTACTCCTACGAGCAGTACTTC. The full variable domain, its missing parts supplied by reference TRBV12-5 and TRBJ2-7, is DARVTQTPRHKVTEMGQEVTMRCQPILGHNTVFWYRQTMMQGLELLAYFRNRAPLDDSGMPKDRFSAEMPDATLATLKIQPSEPRDSAVYFCASANRDYSYEQYFGPGTRLTVT.

CDR3 bases: TGTGCCACCTCCCAGGCGACTAGCAATCAGCCCCAGCATTTT. Protein product: CATSQATSNQPQHF. This rearrangement joins TRBV6-6 to TRBJ1-5, with no clear D. Trimming took 10 bases from V and 0 from J, leaving 13 bases between them. The CDR3 is 14 amino acids. Looked up from germline, CDR1 is MNHNY and CDR2 is SVGAGI (reference sequence).

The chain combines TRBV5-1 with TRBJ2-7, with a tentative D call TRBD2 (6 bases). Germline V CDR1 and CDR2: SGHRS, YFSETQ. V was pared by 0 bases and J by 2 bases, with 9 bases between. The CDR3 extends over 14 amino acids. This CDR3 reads CASSLEGGTYEQYF. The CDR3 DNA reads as TGCGCCAGCAGCTTGGAGGGCGGGACCTACGAGCAGTACTTC.

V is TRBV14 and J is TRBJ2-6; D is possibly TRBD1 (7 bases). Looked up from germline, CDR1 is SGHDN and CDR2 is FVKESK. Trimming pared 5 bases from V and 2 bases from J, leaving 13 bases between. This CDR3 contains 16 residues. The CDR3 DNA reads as TGTGCCAGCAGCGCCCTCAGGGGGGCTGGGGCCAACGTCCTGACTTTC. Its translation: CASSALRGAGANVLTF. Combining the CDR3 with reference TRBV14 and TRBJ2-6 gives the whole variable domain EAGVTQFPSHSVIEKGQTVTLRCDPISGHDNLYWYRRVMGKEIKFLLHFVKESKQDESGMPNNRFLAERTGGTYSTLKVQPAELEDSGVYFCASSALRGAGANVLTFGAGSRLTVL.

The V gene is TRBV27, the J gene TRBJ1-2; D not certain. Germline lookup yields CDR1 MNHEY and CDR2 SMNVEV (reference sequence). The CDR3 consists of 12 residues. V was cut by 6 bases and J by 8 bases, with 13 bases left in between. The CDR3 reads CASRAPGRGYTF. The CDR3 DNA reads TGTGCCAGCAGGGCACCCGGGAGAGGCTACACCTTC.

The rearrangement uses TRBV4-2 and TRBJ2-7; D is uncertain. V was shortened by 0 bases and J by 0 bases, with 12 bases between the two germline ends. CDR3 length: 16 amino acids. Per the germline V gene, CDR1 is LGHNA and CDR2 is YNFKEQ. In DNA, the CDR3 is TGTGCCAGCAGCCAAGATCTTGCTATCGTCTCCTACGAGCAGTACTTC. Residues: CASSQDLAIVSYEQYF.

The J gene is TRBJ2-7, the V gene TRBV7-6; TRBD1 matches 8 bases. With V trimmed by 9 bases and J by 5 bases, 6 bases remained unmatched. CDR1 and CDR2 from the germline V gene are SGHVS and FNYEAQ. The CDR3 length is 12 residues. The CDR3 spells CARGTGYNEQYF. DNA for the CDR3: TGTGCCAGAGGGACAGGTTACAACGAGCAGTACTTC.

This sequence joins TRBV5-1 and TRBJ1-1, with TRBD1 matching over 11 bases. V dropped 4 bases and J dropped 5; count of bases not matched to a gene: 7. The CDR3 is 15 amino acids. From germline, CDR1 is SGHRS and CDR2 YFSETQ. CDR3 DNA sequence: TGCGCCAGCAGCACACGGACAGGGGGCGAGACTGAAGCTTTCTTT. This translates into CASSTRTGGETEAFF. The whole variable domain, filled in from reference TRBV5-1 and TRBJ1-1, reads KAGVTQTPRYLIKTRGQQVTLSCSPISGHRSVSWYQQTPGQGLQFLFEYFSETQRNKGNFPGRFSGRQFSNSRSEMNVSTLELGDSALYLCASSTRTGGETEAFFGQGTRLTVV.

The CDR3 protein is CASREGAETQYF. The CDR3, as DNA: TGTGCCAGCAGGGAGGGGGCGGAGACCCAGTACTTC. This chain uses TRBV2 with TRBJ2-5; D might be TRBD1 (7 bases). The CDR3 runs 12 residues. Trimming stripped 6 bases from V and 5 bases from J, with 10 bases between. Germline V gene lookup returns CDR1 SNHLY and CDR2 FYNNEI.

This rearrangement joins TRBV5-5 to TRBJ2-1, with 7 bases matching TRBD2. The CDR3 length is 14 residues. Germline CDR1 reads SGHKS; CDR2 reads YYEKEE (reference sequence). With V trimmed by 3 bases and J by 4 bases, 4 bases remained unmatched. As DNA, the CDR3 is TGTGCCAGCAGCTATGGGACTACTTACAATGAGCAGTTCTTC. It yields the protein CASSYGTTYNEQFF. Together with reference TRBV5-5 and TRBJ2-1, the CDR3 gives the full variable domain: DAGVTQSPTHLIKTRGQQVTLRCSPISGHKSVSWYQQVLGQGPQFIFQYYEKEERGRGNFPDRFSARQFPNYSSELNVNALLLGDSALYLCASSYGTTYNEQFFGPGTRLTVL.